The entry below describes one TCR beta chain. Its antigen remains unidentified. Aged 18 to 65, hyperthyroidism patients had been newly diagnosed, with under 2 months' duration. Clinicians diagnosed using symptoms, serum thyroxine, TRAb, thyroid ultrasound and orbital computed tomography. Germline loops: CDR1 SGHTA, CDR2 FQGNSA. V was clipped by 4 bases and J by 7 bases, with 22 bases between them. This CDR3 spans 17 amino acids. This entry belongs to a study of Graves' ophthalmopathy and Graves' hyperthyroidism. Study-wide findings and caveats: With around 70% sensitivity and 72% to 85% specificity, the model predicted ophthalmopathy progression.

Investigators amplified TCR beta CDR3 regions from RNA transcripts. HTBI primers served in a first-round RT-PCR, which a second-round multiplex PCR followed. MiXCR was run by TCRdb on the multiplex PCR reads, yielding one entry per CDR3 protein. Counted here are around 1.1 million distinct CDR3 sequences, 36% occurring once; the ten biggest clones make up 11%. V is TRBV7-2 and J is TRBJ1-4; D is undetermined. The material sequenced was peripheral blood or thyroid tissue (not recorded which). The TCR originated in an adult man with Graves' hyperthyroidism. CDR3 protein: CASSSTPNTWEGEKLFF. In DNA form, the CDR3 reads TGTGCCAGCAGCTCAACCCCTAACACCTGGGAAGGTGAAAAACTGTTTTTT.